The T cell receptor beta chain described here comes from a study of cytomegalovirus exposure and HLA in healthy donors. Study results and caveats: The authors later linked a missense DCLRE1C variant to TCR beta V- and J-gene trimming. The study designated over 150 TCR beta chains cytomegalovirus-associated. Certain indistinguishable V segments, among them TRBV6-2 and TRBV6-3, were excluded.

A multiplex PCR was run with 60 Vbeta primers and 13 Jbeta primers. Only in-frame clones appear in the TCRdb table, and some are missing; sequencing was by immunoSEQ multiplex PCR. The table shows around 100,000 clones, with around 77% occurring only once. Comments on this clone: The target antigen is unknown.

The germline V gene encodes CDR1 MNHEY and CDR2 SVGAGI. This CDR3 comprises 15 residues. Trimming cost V 0 bases and J 5 bases; bases outside gene matches: 5. The chain recombines TRBV6-5 with TRBJ2-5, with TRBD1 matching over 8 bases. The TCR originated in a male donor in good health and CMV-seropositive. Material: PBMCs. CDR3 DNA: TGTGCCAGCAGTTACTCCGGACAGGGCGTGGAGACCCAGTACTTC. Encoded protein: CASSYSGQGVETQYF.